These T cell receptor beta chains were read from a single sample in a study of shared clonotypes between healthy human individuals. Clones were read by immunoSEQ multiplex PCR, and TCRdb kept only the in-frame ones, dropping some. The sample carries some 2.1 million clones, over 85% recorded once. The sample consisted of naive CD4+ T cells sorted from blood. These receptor sequences come from a man between 18 and 35 years old in good health. Both conserved end residues are part of each CDR3. Fields, in order: J gene, CDR3 length, V gene, clone size, D gene, CDR3 DNA, CDR3 protein. D genes are given only for firm matches. For some rows the clone size is stated as once, few or many, or as a class when expanded; others skip it.

TRBJ1-2 12 TRBV28 NA NA TGTGCCAGCAGTTTTAGAGGACGGGGCTACACCTTC CASSFRGRGYTF
TRBJ1-3 16 TRBV4-3 NA NA TGCGCCAGCAGCCAAGATACGGTACGGGCTGGAAACACCATATATTTT CASSQDTVRAGNTIYF
TRBJ2-4 15 TRBV6-5 NA TRBD1 TGTGCCAGCAGACCAGGGGGCGATTCCAAAAACATTCAGTACTTC CASRPGGDSKNIQYF
TRBJ2-2 16 TRBV7-2 NA NA TGTGCCAGCAGCTCACTCGGGAGAATCGGGACCGGGGAGCTGTTTTTT CASSSLGRIGTGELFF
TRBJ2-7 13 TRBV18 NA NA TGTGCCAGCTCACCCGGATTGACCTACGAGCAGTACTTC CASSPGLTYEQYF
TRBJ2-7 15 TRBV7-9 NA NA TGTGCCAGCAGCTTACCGGGACGGGGACCCTACGAGCAGTACTTC CASSLPGRGPYEQYF
TRBJ2-5 14 TRBV4-1 NA NA TGCGCCAGCAGCCCTCACAGGGCCCAAGAGACCCAGTACTTC CASSPHRAQETQYF
TRBJ2-7 13 TRBV18 NA TRBD1 TGTGCCAGCTCAAGACAGGGCAGCTACGAGCAGTACTTC CASSRQGSYEQYF
TRBJ2-1 18 TRBV7-9 NA TRBD1 TGTGCCAGCAGCGGGGGACAGGGGTTTGGATCACCCTACAATGAGCAGTTCTTC CASSGGQGFGSPYNEQFF
TRBJ2-1 16 TRBV9 NA TRBD2 TGTGCCAGCAGCGGTGCCGGGGCTAGCGGGAGTCATGAGCAGTTCTTC CASSGAGASGSHEQFF
TRBJ2-1 14 TRBV28 NA TRBD1 TGTGCTAGCGCCAGGGACAGCGTTTACAATGAGCAGTTCTTC CASARDSVYNEQFF
TRBJ2-2 15 TRBV10-2 NA TRBD2 TGCGCCAGCGGCATTAGCGGGATAGTAGGCGGGGAGCTGTTTTTT CASGISGIVGGELFF
TRBJ2-7 13 TRBV6-6 NA NA TGTGCCAGCAGTGACAGAAGCTCTAGCGAGCAGTACTTC CASSDRSSSEQYF
TRBJ2-1 13 TRBV11-2 NA NA TGTGCCAGCGGGATGAAATCCTACAATGAGCAGTTCTTC CASGMKSYNEQFF
TRBJ1-6 13 TRBV5-1 NA NA TGCGCCAGCAGCTTGGATGGTAATTCACCCCTCCACTTT CASSLDGNSPLHF
TRBJ2-5 15 TRBV7-7 NA NA TGTGCTAGCAGCTTAGTCCCAGGGGCAGGGGAGACCCAGTACTTC CASSLVPGAGETQYF
TRBJ1-6 14 TRBV28 NA NA TGTGCCAGCAGTAAATTGGAGGGTTCTTCACCCCTCCACTTT CASSKLEGSSPLHF
TRBJ1-3 17 TRBV2 NA TRBD1 TGTGCCAGCAGGGGACAGGCGGCGGGCCGCTCTGGAAACACCATATATTTT CASRGQAAGRSGNTIYF
TRBJ2-3 14 TRBV5-1 once TRBD1 TGCGCCAGCAGCAGGGACAGGGACACAGATACGCAGTATTTT CASSRDRDTDTQYF
TRBJ2-1 11 TRBV7-9 NA NA TGTGCCAGCAGGCGGTACAATGAGCAGTTCTTC CASRRYNEQFF
TRBJ1-1 14 TRBV28 NA NA TGTGCCAGCCGGACCCTAGGAGGGAACACTGAAGCTTTCTTT CASRTLGGNTEAFF
TRBJ2-7 16 TRBV28 NA NA TGTGCCAGCAGTTCCCCCCTAGTGGGACGAACCTACGAGCAGTACTTC CASSSPLVGRTYEQYF
TRBJ2-2 16 TRBV19 NA NA TGTGCCAGTAGTATGACTAACTACTATGACACCGGGGAGCTGTTTTTT CASSMTNYYDTGELFF
TRBJ2-3 18 TRBV27 NA TRBD2 TGTGCCAGCAGCAAGGGACTAGCGGGAGGACCCTCGCCAGATACGCAGTATTTT CASSKGLAGGPSPDTQYF
TRBJ2-3 15 TRBV29-1 NA NA TGCAGCGTGATCGCCCAGACCACATTCACAGATACGCAGTATTTT CSVIAQTTFTDTQYF
TRBJ2-3 16 TRBV7-2 NA NA TGTGCCAGCAGCTTAGTACTGGGGGCGAGGTCAGATACGCAGTATTTT CASSLVLGARSDTQYF
TRBJ2-7 11 TRBV7-9 NA NA TGTGCCAGCAGCACTAATTACGAGCAGTACTTC CASSTNYEQYF
TRBJ2-3 16 TRBV5-1 NA TRBD2 TGCGCCAGCAGCTCCCGAGCGGGAGGTGGGACAGATACGCAGTATTTT CASSSRAGGGTDTQYF
TRBJ2-7 11 TRBV6-1 NA NA TGTGCCAGCATGGGATCCTACGAGCAGTACTTC CASMGSYEQYF
TRBJ1-5 13 TRBV5-8 NA TRBD1 TGTGCCAGCAGCTCCAGGGGGGATCAGCCCCAGCATTTT CASSSRGDQPQHF
TRBJ1-4 16 TRBV10-3 NA NA TGTGCCATCAGTGAGTCGACCGGGAGACGATATGAAAAACTGTTTTTT CAISESTGRRYEKLFF
TRBJ1-2 15 TRBV5-4 NA NA TGTGCCAGCAGCTTGGCGCAGGGCTTTAACTATGGCTACACCTTC CASSLAQGFNYGYTF
TRBJ1-4 16 TRBV7-9 NA TRBD1 TGTGCCAGCAGCTTAGGGGCAGTGACAGGGGTTGAAAAACTGTTTTTT CASSLGAVTGVEKLFF
TRBJ2-1 15 TRBV5-1 many NA TGCGCCAGCAGCTTGACCGGGACCACCTCCAATGAGCAGTTCTTC CASSLTGTTSNEQFF
TRBJ1-5 13 TRBV4-3 once NA TGCGCCAGCAGCCAAGATCGCTGGCAGCCCCAGCATTTT CASSQDRWQPQHF
TRBJ2-5 14 TRBV6-1 NA TRBD1 TGTGCCAGCCGTCGAGGACAGGGGGAAGAGACCCAGTACTTC CASRRGQGEETQYF
TRBJ2-2 13 TRBV6-6 NA NA TGTGCCAGCAGTACCACCTCACCCGGGGAGCTGTTTTTT CASSTTSPGELFF
TRBJ1-2 14 TRBV5-6 NA NA TGTGCCAGCAGCTTGCTTGACTGGCAGTCTGGCTACACCTTC CASSLLDWQSGYTF
TRBJ2-3 15 TRBV6-5 NA TRBD2 TGTGCCAGCAGGGGAGCGGGAGCTGGCACAGATACGCAGTATTTT CASRGAGAGTDTQYF
TRBJ1-3 13 TRBV25-1 NA NA TGTGCCAGCAGAGAGAGTGCGGGGAACACCATATATTTT CASRESAGNTIYF
TRBJ2-3 13 TRBV28 NA NA TGTGCCAGCAGTTCAACCAACACAGATACGCAGTATTTT CASSSTNTDTQYF
TRBJ2-7 16 TRBV18 NA NA TGTGCCAGCTCACCACTCATCGGGGGAAGTACGTCCGAGCAGTACTTC CASSPLIGGSTSEQYF
TRBJ1-1 12 TRBV27 once NA TGTGCCAGCAGGGACTTTAGGGCTGAAGCTTTCTTT CASRDFRAEAFF
TRBJ2-7 11 TRBV2 NA NA TGTGCCAGCTCGCCGCGTAACGAGCAGTACTTC CASSPRNEQYF
TRBJ1-6 16 TRBV10-3 NA TRBD1 TGTGCCATCAGTATGGACAGGGGGCTAGCTGGATCACCCCTCCACTTT CAISMDRGLAGSPLHF